This T cell receptor beta chain was captured by sequencing in a study of CD8+ T cells in alopecia areata. Treatment in this sample: oral pan-JAK inhibitor, 5-10 mg twice daily. Sequencing relied on a cDNA template that was reverse transcribed from extracted RNA. TCRdb keeps only in-frame clones here, not all; method: immunoSEQ multiplex PCR. The table includes 140,000 to 150,000 clones, 45% to 60% detected once. This CDR3 spans 13 amino acids. Germline CDR1 reads MGHRA; CDR2 reads YSYEKL. With 1 base removed from V and 9 bases from J, the gap between germline ends came to 7 bases. Sequenced material: CD8+ T cells sorted from blood, taken at week 4, from a patient treated with tofacitinib. The chain couples TRBV4-1 to TRBJ1-6; no reliable D call. This receptor was obtained from a human donor with alopecia areata. The CDR3 sequence is CASSQGVGSPLHF. The CDR3 DNA reads as TGCGCCAGCAGCCAAGGAGTCGGTTCACCCCTCCACTTT.